These 10 T cell receptor beta chains were all obtained from the same sample, sequenced in a study of T cell responses to AZD1222 COVID-19 vaccine. The repertoire was sequenced with immunoSEQ multiplex PCR; TCRdb's copy has only in-frame clones and lacks some. The profile shows under 55,000 clones, about 86% of them singletons. The sample in question was peripheral blood, obtained on day 0 of AZD1222 vaccination. The receptors were gathered from an adult in good health.

V and J are TRBV28 and TRBJ1-3; TRBD1 matches at 9 bases. Trimming at V came to 6 bases and at J to 1 base, leaving 16 bases not matched to a gene. In germline, CDR1 is MDHEN, CDR2 SYDVKM. This CDR3 region has 19 residues. CDR3 loop: CASRGAGTGKIRSGNTIYF. In DNA, the CDR3 is TGTGCCAGCAGGGGTGCCGGGACAGGGAAAATTAGGTCTGGAAACACCATATATTTT.

V usage is TRBV29-1 and J usage is TRBJ2-2; D perhaps matches TRBD2 (5 bases). CDR3 length: 15 amino acids. Trimming stripped 2 bases from V and 2 bases from J, with 12 bases between. CDR1 is SQVTM and CDR2 is ANQGSEA in the germline V gene. CDR3 bases: TGCAGCGTTGAACGCCGGACGGGAAACACCGGGGAGCTGTTTTTT. Amino acids: CSVERRTGNTGELFF.

This clone turned up a few times. The V gene is TRBV24-1, the J gene TRBJ1-1, with 9 bases fitting TRBD1. CDR3 size: 13 residues. Germline lookup yields CDR1 KGHDR and CDR2 SFDVKD. Trimming cost V 10 bases and J 2 bases; bases outside gene matches: 4. As DNA, the CDR3 is TGTGCCACTAGGGACAGGGTTAACACTGAAGCTTTCTTT. Encoded protein: CATRDRVNTEAFF.

This rearrangement joins TRBV2 to TRBJ1-5; D is perhaps TRBD1 (6 bases). Germline values: CDR1 SNHLY, CDR2 FYNNEI. V shed 8 bases and J shed 1 base, with 18 bases lying between them. The CDR3 contains 16 residues. The CDR3 reads CASGGGRQGSNQPQHF. In DNA form, the CDR3 reads TGTGCCAGCGGGGGAGGGAGGCAGGGGAGCAATCAGCCCCAGCATTTT.

The chain employs TRBV14 and TRBJ1-4; D ambiguous. The CDR3 is 15 amino acids. V dropped 5 bases and J dropped 3 bases, with 13 bases sitting between them. The V gene's germline CDR1 is SGHDN and CDR2 FVKESK. The chain's CDR3 is CASSEAGVSNEKLFF. DNA for the CDR3: TGTGCCAGCAGCGAAGCGGGAGTATCTAATGAAAAACTGTTTTTT.

J is TRBJ1-6 and V is TRBV14; D is possibly TRBD1 (6 bases). Trimming stripped 4 bases from V and 10 bases from J, with 14 bases between. CDR1 is SGHDN and CDR2 is FVKESK in the germline V gene. The CDR3 contains 14 residues. The DNA for the CDR3 is TGTGCCAGCAGCCGGACAGCCGGCGGCTCACCCCTCCACTTT. Translated: CASSRTAGGSPLHF.

This chain joins TRBV7-3 and TRBJ2-3; TRBD1 agrees at 8 bases. The CDR3 is 15 amino acids. With 4 bases clipped from V and 2 bases from J, the junction kept 5 bases outside the gene matches. The germline CDR1 and CDR2 sequences are SGHTA and FQGTGA. The CDR3: CASSWQGADTDTQYF. The DNA of the CDR3 is TGTGCCAGCAGCTGGCAGGGGGCGGACACAGATACGCAGTATTTT.

V usage is TRBV23-1 and J usage is TRBJ1-5, with a weak D call TRBD1 (6 bases). TRBV23-1 is noted as an ORF with a role that remains uncertain. Deletions cut 0 bases from V and 1 base from J, with 13 bases between. The CDR3 runs to 17 residues. The DNA of the CDR3 is TGCGCCAGCAGTCAATCAAAGGAGGGGGACAGCAATCAGCCCCAGCATTTT. It specifies CASSQSKEGDSNQPQHF.

The chain carries TRBV29-1 and TRBJ2-1, with D tentatively TRBD1 (5 bases). The CDR3 totals 11 residues. V was cut by 6 bases and J by 6 bases, with 9 bases left in between. CDR1 is SQVTM, CDR2 ANQGSEA, per germline. CDR3 bases: TGCAGCGTCTCAGGGCTCAATGAGCAGTTCTTC. Residues: CSVSGLNEQFF.

The rearrangement joins TRBV20-1 to TRBJ1-2; TRBD1 is a possible D gene (5 bases). Germline values: CDR1 DFQATT, CDR2 SNEGSKA (reference sequence). The CDR3 consists of 14 residues. With 3 bases removed from V and 4 bases from J, the gap between germline ends came to 15 bases. The CDR3 is CSASGPGTTYGYTF. CDR3 in DNA: TGCAGTGCTAGTGGCCCCGGGACGACCTATGGCTACACCTTC.